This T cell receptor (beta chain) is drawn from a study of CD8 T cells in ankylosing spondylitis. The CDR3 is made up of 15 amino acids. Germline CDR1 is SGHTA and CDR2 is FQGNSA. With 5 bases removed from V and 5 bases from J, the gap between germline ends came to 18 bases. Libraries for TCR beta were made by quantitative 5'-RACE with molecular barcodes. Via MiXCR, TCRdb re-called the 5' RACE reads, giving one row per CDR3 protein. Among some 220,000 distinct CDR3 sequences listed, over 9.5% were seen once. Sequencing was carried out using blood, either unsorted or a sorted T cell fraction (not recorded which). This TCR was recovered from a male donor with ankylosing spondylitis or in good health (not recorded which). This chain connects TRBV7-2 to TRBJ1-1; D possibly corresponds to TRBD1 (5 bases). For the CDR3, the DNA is TGTGCCAGCAGCCCTCGGAGGGGCAGGGAGACTGAAGCTTTCTTT. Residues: CASSPRRGRETEAFF.